This TCR beta chain was found in a study of control samples from healthy donors and cancer patients. CDR3 size: 15 residues. Trimming took off 0 bases at V and 2 bases at J, with 10 bases between the two ends. CDR1 and CDR2 from the germline V gene are LGHDT and YNNKEL (reference sequence). This table comes from immunoSEQ multiplex PCR, and its TCRdb copy is limited to in-frame clones, with some not included. Counted here are 120,000 or so clones, approximately 90% occurring once; the ten biggest clones make up roughly 8.6%. Sequencing was performed on blood. The source is a man aged 18 to 29 in good health. The chain couples TRBV3-1 (or the pseudogene TRBV3-2) to TRBJ1-2, with no clear D. The CDR3 coding sequence is TGTGCCAGCAGCCAAGATTGGTCCGGGAACTATGGCTACACCTTC. This sequence encodes CASSQDWSGNYGYTF.